This TCR beta chain is from a study of glioma-infiltrating T cells after dendritic cell vaccination. Across the study: Patients received autologous tumor lysate-pulsed dendritic cell vaccination between the early 2000s and the early 2010s. Patients received three intradermal dendritic cell vaccine injections at biweekly intervals.

Selection required adequate fresh-frozen tumor tissue plus more than two years' survival data. TCRB CDR3 was amplified from 2 ug genomic DNA or less. Some clones are missing from TCRdb's copy, which holds only in-frame ones; the method was immunoSEQ multiplex PCR. The sample has around 67,000 clones; about four fifths are singletons. The V segment lost 7 bases and the J segment 4 bases; nucleotides outside the gene matches: 9. The CDR3 runs to 14 residues. The germline gives CDR1 WNHNN, CDR2 SYGVQD (reference sequence). The chain is built from TRBV10-1 and TRBJ1-1; 7 bases are a match to TRBD1. The source material was blood, sampled before dendritic cell vaccination. The clonotype was recovered from a human donor with glioblastoma. The CDR3 region has the DNA TGCGCCAGCAACCGGACAGGTGGGGGCACTGAAGCTTTCTTT. It codes for CASNRTGGGTEAFF.